One and the same sample provided the 29 T cell receptor beta chains below, sequenced in a study of control samples from healthy donors and cancer patients. Assay: immunoSEQ multiplex PCR; the TCRdb copy retains only in-frame clones and omits some. The table records about 140,000 clones, about 89% of them present only once. The source material was blood. These receptors originate from a man aged 18 to 29 in good health.

The chain uses TRBV28 and TRBJ1-3; D is uncertain. This CDR3 has 15 residues. Germline V CDR1 and CDR2: MDHEN, SYDVKM. Trimming left V 3 bases short and J 0 bases short, with 9 bases between. The CDR3 is CASSFWAVSGNTIYF. In DNA, the CDR3 is TGTGCCAGCAGTTTTTGGGCGGTCTCTGGAAACACCATATATTTT.

The chain employs TRBV29-1 and TRBJ1-3; D gene unclear. V was shortened by 5 bases and J by 0 bases, with 2 bases between the two germline ends. The CDR3 spans 11 residues. From germline, CDR1 is SQVTM and CDR2 ANQGSEA. CDR3: CSVHSGNTIYF. The CDR3 region has the DNA TGCAGCGTTCACTCTGGAAACACCATATATTTT.

V and J are TRBV2 and TRBJ2-3; D could derive from TRBD1 or TRBD2 (6 bases each). Germline-derived CDR1 and CDR2 are SNHLY and FYNNEI. The length of the CDR3 is 14 residues. V lost 7 bases, J lost 4 bases, and 15 bases lay in between. DNA for the CDR3: TGTGCCAGCACGGGACTCAAGGGGGCAGATACGCAGTATTTT. It codes for CASTGLKGADTQYF.

The V call is TRBV27, the J call TRBJ1-2; D gene ambiguous. CDR1 MNHEY and CDR2 SMNVEV come from the germline V gene (reference sequence). The CDR3 sequence is 13 residues long. V was trimmed by 3 bases and J by 2 bases, leaving 7 bases between them. The CDR3 region is CASSFSRNYGYTF. Written as DNA, the CDR3 is TGTGCCAGCAGTTTTTCAAGGAACTATGGCTACACCTTC.

The chain employs TRBV5-1 and TRBJ2-7; 8 bases are a match to TRBD1. The J segment lost 2 bases and the V segment lost 3 bases, leaving 10 bases of the junction unmatched. The length of the CDR3 is 16 residues. Looked up from germline, CDR1 is SGHRS and CDR2 is YFSETQ. CDR3: CASSSPRTGITYEQYF. CDR3 bases: TGCGCCAGCAGCTCTCCTAGGACAGGGATCACCTACGAGCAGTACTTC.

The chain uses TRBV5-1 and TRBJ2-2, with D maybe TRBD2 (5 bases). The germline gives CDR1 SGHRS, CDR2 YFSETQ. V lost 0 bases, J lost 8 bases, and 14 bases lay in between. There are 15 residues in the CDR3. The CDR3 loop reads CASSLGGAAKGELFF. In DNA form, the CDR3 reads TGCGCCAGCAGCTTGGGGGGAGCGGCGAAGGGGGAGCTGTTTTTT. The entire variable domain, with the rest obtained from reference TRBV5-1 and TRBJ2-2, is as follows: KAGVTQTPRYLIKTRGQQVTLSCSPISGHRSVSWYQQTPGQGLQFLFEYFSETQRNKGNFPGRFSGRQFSNSRSEMNVSTLELGDSALYLCASSLGGAAKGELFFGEGSRLTVL.

V gene TRBV6-1 combines with J gene TRBJ1-1; 10 nucleotides align to TRBD1. The CDR3 is 13 residues long. Germline V gene lookup returns CDR1 MNHNS and CDR2 SASEGT. Trimming at V came to 6 bases and at J to 3 bases, leaving 1 base not matched to a gene. In DNA form, the CDR3 reads TGTGCCAGCAGAGGACAGGGGGACACTGAAGCTTTCTTT. Translated: CASRGQGDTEAFF.

The genes are TRBV2 and TRBJ1-1; 8 bases are a match to TRBD1. V lost 8 bases and J lost 4; bases outside the gene matches: 12. The CDR3 contains 15 residues. Germline lookup yields CDR1 SNHLY and CDR2 FYNNEI. This CDR3 reads CASGIEQGGTTEAFF. CDR3 nucleotides: TGTGCCAGCGGGATTGAACAGGGGGGAACCACTGAAGCTTTCTTT.

The V call is TRBV27, the J call TRBJ2-7; D remains unclear. The length of the CDR3 is 11 residues. The V end lost 6 bases, the J end lost 5 bases, and 8 bases lay between the germline ends. The V gene's germline CDR1 is MNHEY and CDR2 SMNVEV (reference sequence). The chain's CDR3 is CASRVRDEQYF. The CDR3 DNA follows: TGTGCCAGCAGGGTGCGCGACGAGCAGTACTTC.

This sequence joins TRBV29-1 and TRBJ2-7, with 9 nucleotides matching TRBD1. The germline CDR1 and CDR2 sequences are SQVTM and ANQGSEA. After removal of 4 bases from V and 2 bases from J, the junction contained 6 bases not matched to a gene. This CDR3 is built from 14 residues. The CDR3 region has the DNA TGCAGCGTTGCTCGGACAGGGGTAACCTACGAGCAGTACTTC. Protein sequence: CSVARTGVTYEQYF.

The CDR3 DNA is TGTGCCAGCGTCCAGGTGAGCTCCTACAATGAGCAGTTCTTC. This sequence encodes CASVQVSSYNEQFF. V and J are TRBV6-5 and TRBJ2-1; no clear D gene. The CDR3 contains 14 residues. CDR1 is MNHEY and CDR2 is SVGAGI in the germline V gene. V was shortened by 8 bases and J by 0 bases, with 11 bases between the two germline ends.

This CDR3 is CASSLGSQGIYGYTF. The CDR3 DNA sequence: TGTGCCAGCAGCTTGGGGTCCCAGGGAATCTATGGCTACACCTTC. The J gene is TRBJ1-2, the V gene TRBV5-5; TRBD1 might be the D (5 bases). V was clipped by 0 bases and J by 4 bases, with 13 bases between them. This CDR3 spans 15 amino acids. Germline assignment: CDR1 SGHKS and CDR2 YYEKEE (reference sequence).

The chain recombines TRBV28 with TRBJ2-7; D gene ambiguous. V shed 3 bases and J shed 5 bases, with 14 bases lying between them. Germline CDR1 reads MDHEN; CDR2 reads SYDVKM. This CDR3 is 14 amino acids long. The CDR3 bases are TGTGCCAGCAGTTTTAATGTGGCTTCCAACGAGCAGTACTTC. Its translation is CASSFNVASNEQYF.

This clone occurred once. The chain couples TRBV6-6 to TRBJ1-6; no reliable D call. V lost 5 bases, J lost 8 bases, and 10 bases lay in between. CDR1 is MNHNY, CDR2 SVGAGI, per germline (reference sequence). This CDR3 contains 13 residues. CDR3 sequence reads: CASSRALDSPLHF. CDR3 DNA: TGTGCCAGCAGTAGGGCCCTGGATTCACCCCTCCACTTT.

The chain uses TRBV7-8 and TRBJ2-2; the match to TRBD1 covers 11 bases. The germline CDR1 and CDR2 sequences are SGHVS and FQNEAQ. V shed 5 bases, J shed 7 bases, and the junction held 6 bases outside the gene matches. The CDR3 length is 15 residues. In DNA form, the CDR3 reads TGTGCCAGCAGCGACGGACAGGGGGCAATCGGGGAGCTGTTTTTT. It codes for CASSDGQGAIGELFF.

V gene TRBV19 combines with J gene TRBJ1-1; possibly TRBD1 for D (6 bases). Per germline, CDR1 LNHDA and CDR2 SQIVND (reference sequence). The CDR3 is 14 amino acids. Trimming stripped 3 bases from V and 5 bases from J, with 13 bases between. The CDR3 here is CASSMGRRGTEAFF. CDR3 nucleotides: TGTGCCAGTAGTATGGGCAGGAGGGGGACTGAAGCTTTCTTT.

The chain has TRBV25-1 and TRBJ1-2, with 8 bases lining up with TRBD1. CDR3 length equals 14 residues. The V gene end was trimmed by 6 bases and the J gene end by 4 bases; junction bases not matched to a gene: 7. The V gene's germline CDR1 is MGHDK and CDR2 SYGVNS. The CDR3 sequence is CASRQTGVGYGYTF. The CDR3 coding sequence is TGTGCCAGCAGGCAGACAGGGGTGGGCTATGGCTACACCTTC.

The chain joins TRBV6-2 or TRBV6-3 to TRBJ1-2, with D unresolved. The CDR3 loop spans 12 amino acids. Deletions cut 0 bases from V and 3 bases from J, with 2 bases between. CDR1 and CDR2 (germline): MNHEY, SVGEGT. The CDR3 bases are TGTGCCAGCAGTTACTCGTACTATGGCTACACCTTC. Protein sequence: CASSYSYYGYTF.

The chain uses TRBV5-1 and TRBJ1-2; TRBD1 matches 7 bases. The CDR3 runs to 15 residues. Germline-derived CDR1 and CDR2 are SGHRS and YFSETQ. The ends lost 1 base at V and 0 bases at J; junction bases unmatched: 3. In DNA form, the CDR3 reads TGCGCCAGCAGCTTGCTGGGACAGTCTAACTATGGCTACACCTTC. Protein sequence: CASSLLGQSNYGYTF.

The chain couples TRBV9 to TRBJ2-7, with TRBD2 as a possible D gene (5 bases). CDR1 SGDLS and CDR2 YYNGEE come from the germline V gene. V lost 0 bases, J lost 5 bases, and 15 bases lay in between. The CDR3 loop spans 15 amino acids. The CDR3 loop is CASSVDEGSVHEQYF. CDR3 in DNA: TGTGCCAGCAGCGTAGATGAGGGTTCAGTCCACGAGCAGTACTTC. The whole variable domain, filled in from reference TRBV9 and TRBJ2-7, reads DSGVTQTPKHLITATGQRVTLRCSPRSGDLSVYWYQQSLDQGLQFLIQYYNGEERAKGNILERFSAQQFPDLHSELNLSSLELGDSALYFCASSVDEGSVHEQYFGPGTRLTVT.

The rearrangement uses TRBV7-2 and TRBJ2-7; 7 nucleotides line up with TRBD1. V shed 2 bases and J 0 bases; nucleotides not matched to a gene: 4. From germline, CDR1 is SGHTA and CDR2 FQGNSA. This CDR3 has 15 residues. The CDR3 region has the DNA TGTGCCAGCAGCTTACCCGGGACAGCCTCCTACGAGCAGTACTTC. It encodes CASSLPGTASYEQYF.

The CDR3 sequence is CASSGGGAGDREQYF. DNA of the CDR3: TGTGCCAGCAGCGGGGGCGGAGCGGGGGATAGGGAGCAGTACTTC. The V gene is TRBV5-4, the J gene TRBJ2-7; 8 nucleotides match TRBD2. Germline CDR1 and CDR2: SGHNT and YYREEE (reference sequence). Unmatched junction bases numbered 13, after V lost 4 bases and J lost 7 bases. CDR3 size: 15 residues. The full variable domain, its missing parts supplied by reference TRBV5-4 and TRBJ2-7, is ETGVTQSPTHLIKTRGQQVTLRCSSQSGHNTVSWYQQALGQGPQFIFQYYREEENGRGNFPPRFSGLQFPNYSSELNVNALELDDSALYLCASSGGGAGDREQYFGPGTRLTVT.

J is TRBJ2-7 and V is TRBV29-1; tentative D call: TRBD2 (6 bases). Germline V gene data show CDR1 as SQVTM and CDR2 as ANQGSEA. The CDR3 has 12 residues. The V end lost 1 base, the J end lost 7 bases, and 11 bases lay between the germline ends. The CDR3 bases are TGCAGCGTTGAAGGGCGGGGCGAGGAGCAGTACTTC. This translates into CSVEGRGEEQYF.

In this sample, this clone turned up a few times. Distinct nucleotide sequences in the sample also encode this CDR3. The J gene is TRBJ2-3, the V gene TRBV27; D might be TRBD1 (5 bases). The germline CDR1 and CDR2 sequences are MNHEY and SMNVEV (reference sequence). The CDR3 sequence is 14 residues long. Trimming stripped 4 bases from V and 2 bases from J, with 10 bases between. In nucleotides, the CDR3 is TGTGCCAGCAGTTGGCAGGGATTCACAGATACGCAGTATTTT. As protein: CASSWQGFTDTQYF.

This clone was observed a single time. This chain joins TRBV20-1 and TRBJ2-1, with 9 bases matching TRBD2. The V and J ends lost 3 bases and 1 base, in that order; junction bases with no gene match: 4. The germline V gene has CDR1 DFQATT and CDR2 SNEGSKA (reference sequence). The CDR3 sequence is 15 residues long. CDR3 loop: CSASRAGGSYNEQFF. The CDR3 DNA follows: TGCAGTGCTAGTCGAGCGGGGGGATCCTACAATGAGCAGTTCTTC.

The chain employs TRBV4-3 and TRBJ1-2; D gene ambiguous. CDR1 LGHNA and CDR2 YSLEER come from the germline V gene. The length of the CDR3 is 17 residues. The V and J ends lost 0 bases and 8 bases respectively, with 22 bases between them. The CDR3 coding sequence is TGCGCCAGCAGCCAAGATACAGACCCGACATCTAATGGCGGCTACACCTTC. Amino acids: CASSQDTDPTSNGGYTF.

In this sample, this clone turned up once. The CDR3 coding sequence is TGTGCCAGCAGCCCACAGGGTGGGTGGGATGAAAAACTGTTTTTT. It yields the protein CASSPQGGWDEKLFF. The V call is TRBV14, the J call TRBJ1-4; possible D gene TRBD1, 6 bases. Germline V lookup: CDR1 SGHDN, CDR2 FVKESK. The CDR3 covers 15 residues. V was shortened by 4 bases and J by 6 bases, with 15 bases between the two germline ends. Supplemented by reference TRBV14 and TRBJ1-4, the full variable domain reads EAGVTQFPSHSVIEKGQTVTLRCDPISGHDNLYWYRRVMGKEIKFLLHFVKESKQDESGMPNNRFLAERTGGTYSTLKVQPAELEDSGVYFCASSPQGGWDEKLFFGSGTQLSVL.

The chain recombines TRBV30 with TRBJ1-4; D call uncertain. The V and J ends lost 2 bases and 6 bases respectively, with 4 bases between them. The CDR3 covers 11 residues. Germline CDR1 GTSNPN, CDR2 SVGIG (reference sequence). DNA for the CDR3: TGTGCCTGGAGTCCCTATGAAAAACTGTTTTTT. It is translated as CAWSPYEKLFF.

This clone was picked up a small number of times. In the same sample, other DNA sequences code for this CDR3. This rearrangement joins TRBV4-3 to TRBJ2-5; D unresolved. Between the trimmed V and J ends, which lost 0 bases and 4 bases, there was a span of 9 bases. The CDR3 is made up of 14 amino acids. The germline gives CDR1 LGHNA, CDR2 YSLEER. The CDR3 coding sequence is TGCGCCAGCAGCCAAGATACCAGCAGAGAGACCCAGTACTTC. Residues: CASSQDTSRETQYF.